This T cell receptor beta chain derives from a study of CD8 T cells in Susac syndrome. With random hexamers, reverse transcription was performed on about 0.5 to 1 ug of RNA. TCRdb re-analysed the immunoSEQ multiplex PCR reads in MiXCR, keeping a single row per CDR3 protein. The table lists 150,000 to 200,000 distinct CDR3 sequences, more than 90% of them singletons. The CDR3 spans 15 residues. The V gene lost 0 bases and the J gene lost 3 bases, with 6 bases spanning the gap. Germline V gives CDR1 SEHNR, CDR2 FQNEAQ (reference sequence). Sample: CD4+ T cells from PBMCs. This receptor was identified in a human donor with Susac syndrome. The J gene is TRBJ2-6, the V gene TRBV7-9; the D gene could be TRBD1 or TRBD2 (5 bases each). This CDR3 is CASSLAGVGANVLTF. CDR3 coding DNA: TGTGCCAGCAGCTTAGCGGGGGTTGGGGCCAACGTCCTGACTTTC.